The text below deals with one T cell receptor beta chain. Its antigen remains undetermined. Base qualities are not recorded, but no much larger clone differs from it by a single base. TCRbeta CDR3 regions were amplified from genomic DNA using the immunoSEQ Assay, a bias-controlled multiplex PCR. Processing in the source paper ran as follows. Nucleated cell counts per sample were estimated from amplification of reference gene primers within the assay. Sequence reads were collapsed and filtered to measure the absolute abundance of every unique TCRbeta CDR3 rearrangement. For each sample, productive Simpson clonality was calculated by taking the square root of Simpson's diversity index across productive rearrangements. TCRdb provides this immuneACCESS table in a form limited to in-frame rearrangements. Some clones are lacking; in checked studies, under half of them reflect an unresolved V gene, and why the rest are absent is not known. V, J and clone size were drawn from that table, and D and trimming were deduced from the DNA. This sample lists about 180,000 clones; more than 70% were detected once. The ten biggest clones cover approximately 10% of the sample.

Collaborating institutions collected whole blood in K2EDTA tubes following their own protocols. For TCRbeta analysis, collaborator samples were shipped as frozen whole blood, as isolated PBMCs, or as DNA extracted from either sample type. The sample comes from a study of blood T cell repertoires in COVID-19 (dated by TCRdb to the early 2020s). About the full investigation: Samples covering the acute and convalescent phases of COVID-19 were provided by collaborators in the United States, Italy and Spain. Sample metadata almost always included a de-identified subject ID, COVID-19 status, age in years and sex. Where available, HLA class I and class II types were taken from metadata supplied by the sample provider and were not determined by assay-based typing. The repertoires were made available in a free public database intended to serve as a resource for research on the immune response to SARS-CoV-2. The material from the prospective study consisted of cDNA or gDNA derived from T cells, B-cell-depleted T cells, or PBMCs. Deeply sampled blood TCRbeta repertoires from subjects exposed to, actively infected with, or recovered from COVID-19 were included in the dataset. Samples came from the ongoing ImmuneRACE study (first 160 participants) plus 1,254 subjects from 6 global collaborators.

From the germline V gene, CDR1 is MNHEY and CDR2 is SVGAGI. At the junction V is shortened by 3 bases and J by 1 base, with 10 bases in between. The CDR3 goes from the cysteine to the phenylalanine over 15 residues. Only CDR3 DNA is held: 45 bases, read in frame from base 1. The full study reports these points: The quantity of clinical and demographic metadata differed by source and by participant and was supplied without curation.

Input material: peripheral blood. In this chain, TRBV6-5 is recombined with TRBJ2-1; the D gene remains uncertain. The TCR comes from a woman aged 80 or over with active or convalescent COVID-19. In nucleotides, the sequence is TGTGCCAGCAGTTATGGGCTGGCATCCTACAATGAGCAGTTCTTC. The resulting protein is CASSYGLASYNEQFF.